These 29 T cell receptor beta chains were all obtained from the same sample, sequenced in a study of T-cell reconstitution after alpha-beta-depleted transplantation in children (dated by TCRdb to about 2016). This sample's treatment or condition label indicates: allogeneic hematopoietic cell transplantation with graft depleted of TCRalphabeta T cells and CD19 B cells. The library relied on PCR. Instrument on record: Illumina HiSeq 2500. TCR library preparation used molecular barcoding, with unique molecular identifiers applied to normalize quantification of the TCRbeta repertoire. The public reads were run again by TCRdb, first through fastp at Q25 and then through MiXCR, and only productive beta chains were kept. Rows matching on CDR3 protein sequence are summarized as one entry with the most common DNA and genes. The table for this sample lists more than 200,000 distinct CDR3 sequences; about 8.2% of them were counted only once. Of the sample, 35% falls within the top ten clones.

The sequencing here drew on PBMCs, mostly from graft donor cells, taken 360 days after TCRalphabeta/CD19-depleted stem cell transplant. These TCRs come from a male patient aged 2 to 10 who had a stem cell transplant for acute myeloid leukemia, so the T cells may come from the graft donor.

This clonotype was detected ten times or more. The J gene is TRBJ1-1, the V gene TRBV12-3 or TRBV12-4; the match to TRBD1 covers 7 bases. V shed 5 bases, J shed 1 base, and the junction held 4 bases outside the gene matches. The CDR3 has 14 residues. The CDR3 bases are TGTGCCAGCAGTCTCCAGGGGGAGAACACTGAAGCTTTCTTT. It translates to CASSLQGENTEAFF.

CDR3 sequence: CASSSLRGTSGANVLTF. CDR3 sequence (DNA): TGTGCCAGCAGTTCCCTCCGGGGGACCTCTGGGGCCAACGTCCTGACTTTC. This chain links TRBV12-3 or TRBV12-4 with TRBJ2-6; D is perhaps TRBD2 (6 bases). The germline V and J ends were trimmed by 4 bases and 0 bases, with 13 bases remaining between them. The CDR3 totals 17 residues.

This clonotype was seen many times. The V gene is TRBV29-1, the J gene TRBJ2-1; a possible D gene is TRBD1 (6 bases). This CDR3 has 11 residues. CDR1 is SQVTM, CDR2 ANQGSEA, per germline. The germline V and J ends were trimmed by 6 bases and 8 bases, with 11 bases remaining between them. CDR3 protein: CSVEQGYEQFF. The CDR3 nucleotides are TGCAGCGTGGAACAGGGTTATGAGCAGTTCTTC.

This clonotype came up a few times. This chain joins TRBV5-1 and TRBJ2-5; 13 nucleotides align to TRBD2. The V segment lost 5 bases and the J segment 3 bases; nucleotides outside the gene matches: 10. From germline, CDR1 is SGHRS and CDR2 YFSETQ. CDR3 length: 17 residues. CDR3 sequence: CASSNRRTSGSEETQYF. CDR3 nucleotide sequence: TGCGCCAGCAGTAACCGCCGGACTAGCGGGAGTGAAGAGACCCAGTACTTC. Complete variable domain (other parts from reference TRBV5-1 and TRBJ2-5): KAGVTQTPRYLIKTRGQQVTLSCSPISGHRSVSWYQQTPGQGLQFLFEYFSETQRNKGNFPGRFSGRQFSNSRSEMNVSTLELGDSALYLCASSNRRTSGSEETQYFGPGTRLLVL.

This clonotype was observed at least ten times. This chain connects TRBV6-5 to TRBJ2-7, with 8 nucleotides matching TRBD1. Germline trimming cut 0 bases from V and 7 bases from J; bases unmatched to any gene: 8. The CDR3 covers 15 residues. From germline, CDR1 is MNHEY and CDR2 SVGAGI. For the CDR3, the DNA is TGTGCCAGCAGTTACTCGTTTCAGGGGGCTGGTGAGCAGTACTTC. Protein sequence: CASSYSFQGAGEQYF.

This clonotype was seen only a few times. The genes are TRBV12-3 or TRBV12-4 and TRBJ1-1; D may be TRBD1 (5 bases). The length of the CDR3 is 13 residues. V was cut by 3 bases and J by 4 bases, with 9 bases left in between. This CDR3 reads CASSLQGLTEAFF. CDR3 DNA: TGTGCCAGCAGTTTGCAGGGCCTCACTGAAGCTTTCTTT.

In this sample, this clonotype turned up many times. The chain links TRBV7-9 to TRBJ2-1, with D perhaps being TRBD1 or TRBD2 (5 bases each). Germline V lookup: CDR1 SEHNR, CDR2 FQNEAQ (reference sequence). There are 15 residues in the CDR3. V shed 4 bases and J shed 6 bases, with 16 bases lying between them. The CDR3 region has the DNA TGTGCCAGCAGCTCCTCCGGGACGATAAGCAATGAGCAGTTCTTC. The encoded protein is CASSSSGTISNEQFF.

This clonotype was observed many times. Written as DNA, the CDR3 is TGTGCCAGCAGTTCCCGGACAGGCAAAGGGGCAGATACGCAGTATTTT. Translation gives CASSSRTGKGADTQYF. V is TRBV12-3 or TRBV12-4 and J is TRBJ2-3; the match to TRBD1 covers 7 bases. Germline trimming cut 4 bases from V and 4 bases from J; bases unmatched to any gene: 11. The CDR3 sequence is 16 residues long.

This clonotype has a handful of counts. The rearrangement uses TRBV5-1 and TRBJ1-1; D unresolved. The germline CDR1 and CDR2 sequences are SGHRS and YFSETQ. The V gene lost 1 base and the J gene lost 1 base, with 5 bases spanning the gap. The CDR3 runs 13 residues. Here the CDR3 DNA reads TGCGCCAGCAGCTTGAGTCAGAACACTGAAGCTTTCTTT. Amino acid sequence: CASSLSQNTEAFF.

There are a few counts of this clonotype. The chain links TRBV12-3 or TRBV12-4 to TRBJ1-5, with 7 bases that match TRBD1. Germline trimming cut 5 bases from V and 5 bases from J; bases unmatched to any gene: 3. CDR3 length: 13 residues. CDR3 protein: CASSPQGDQPQHF. Written as DNA, the CDR3 is TGTGCCAGCAGTCCTCAGGGGGATCAGCCCCAGCATTTT.

The chain joins TRBV5-6 to TRBJ2-1; 16 bases match TRBD2. Germline V gene sequence: CDR1 SGHDT, CDR2 YYEEEE. The CDR3 extends over 19 amino acids. V lost 3 bases, J lost 2 bases, and 8 bases stayed unmatched. The CDR3 coding sequence is TGTGCCAGCAGCTCCCCGGGACTAGCGGGAGGGTGGGCCTACAATGAGCAGTTCTTC. Residues: CASSSPGLAGGWAYNEQFF.

The V gene is TRBV5-5, the J gene TRBJ2-3; TRBD1 matches 10 bases. Trimming removed 6 bases from V and 6 bases from J; junction bases left unmatched: 13. The CDR3 totals 16 residues. Germline V gene sequence: CDR1 SGHKS, CDR2 YYEKEE (reference sequence). The chain's CDR3 is CASKPTGTGARDTQYF. DNA for the CDR3: TGTGCCAGCAAACCAACCGGGACAGGGGCTAGGGATACGCAGTATTTT.

J is TRBJ2-2 and V is TRBV20-1, with D possibly matching TRBD2 (6 bases). The CDR3 sequence is 13 residues long. CDR1 and CDR2 from the germline V gene are DFQATT and SNEGSKA (reference sequence). V shed 3 bases and J shed 4 bases, with 9 bases lying between them. The CDR3 nucleotides read TGCAGTGCTAGCGGGAGAGTCACCGGGGAGCTGTTTTTT. Translated, it gives CSASGRVTGELFF.

The genes are TRBV19 and TRBJ1-1; D might be TRBD1 (5 bases). The CDR3 sequence is 13 residues long. V shed 8 bases and J shed 4 bases, with 14 bases lying between them. CDR1 and CDR2 (germline): LNHDA, SQIVND (reference sequence). The CDR3 nucleotides are TGTGCCAGTGGTGGCGGGGGGTCCACTGAAGCTTTCTTT. Its translation: CASGGGGSTEAFF. The complete variable domain, with remaining parts taken from reference TRBV19 and TRBJ1-1, reads DGGITQSPKYLFRKEGQNVTLSCEQNLNHDAMYWYRQDPGQGLRLIYYSQIVNDFQKGDIAEGYSVSREKKESFPLTVTSAQKNPTAFYLCASGGGGSTEAFFGQGTRLTVV.

This clonotype was detected a few times. The chain couples TRBV12-3 or TRBV12-4 to TRBJ2-7; no reliable D call. This CDR3 is built from 13 residues. The V and J ends lost 3 bases and 3 bases respectively, with 9 bases between them. The CDR3 DNA sequence: TGTGCCAGCAGTTTGGCTAGGAACTACGAGCAGTACTTC. This translates into CASSLARNYEQYF.

This clonotype has at least ten counts. The CDR3 loop is CASSLATGELFF. Written as DNA, the CDR3 is TGTGCCAGCAGTTTGGCAACCGGGGAGCTGTTTTTT. This chain joins TRBV12-3 or TRBV12-4 and TRBJ2-2; no definite D call. Trimming pared 3 bases from V and 5 bases from J, leaving 4 bases between. The CDR3 length is 12 residues.

This clonotype has only one observation. The chain employs TRBV14 and TRBJ2-5; D is possibly TRBD2 (5 bases). The CDR3 has 13 residues. Trimming took 6 bases from V and 4 from J, leaving 12 bases between them. CDR1 and CDR2 (germline): SGHDN, FVKESK. CDR3 bases: TGTGCCAGCAGTCTGGGAGTTTCAGAGACCCAGTACTTC. Residues: CASSLGVSETQYF.

The chain has TRBV12-3 or TRBV12-4 and TRBJ2-7, with TRBD2 matching 9 bases. The CDR3 runs to 16 residues. The V segment lost 8 bases and the J segment 3 bases; nucleotides outside the gene matches: 14. CDR3 residues: CASRGPGTSTFYEQYF. CDR3 nucleotide sequence: TGTGCCAGCCGGGGGCCTGGGACTAGCACTTTCTACGAGCAGTACTTC.

This clonotype came up many times. The chain couples TRBV12-3 or TRBV12-4 to TRBJ1-5; D is unclear. The CDR3 runs 12 residues. The V and J ends lost 10 bases and 4 bases respectively, with 11 bases between them. CDR3 protein: CATSTQNQPQHF. CDR3 in DNA: TGTGCCACCTCAACCCAGAATCAGCCCCAGCATTTT.

This chain uses TRBV7-6 with TRBJ2-7, with D hard to call. Per germline, CDR1 SGHVS and CDR2 FNYEAQ. Trimming stripped 2 bases from V and 2 bases from J, with 7 bases between. The CDR3 sequence is 13 residues long. This CDR3 is CASSLNQPYEQYF. As DNA, the CDR3 is TGTGCCAGCAGCTTAAACCAGCCCTACGAGCAGTACTTC.

The CDR3 nucleotides are TGTGCCAGCAGCTCGTCCCGGGACAGTGAGCAGTTCTTC. Protein: CASSSSRDSEQFF. The rearrangement joins TRBV7-2 to TRBJ2-1; TRBD1 matches at 7 bases. The CDR3 extends over 13 amino acids. The germline V gene encodes CDR1 SGHTA and CDR2 FQGNSA. J lost 9 bases, V lost 4 bases, and 6 bases had no gene match.

The V gene is TRBV20-1, the J gene TRBJ1-1; D not certain. This CDR3 has 12 amino acids. Germline CDR1 reads DFQATT; CDR2 reads SNEGSKA (reference sequence). V dropped 4 bases and J dropped 4 bases, with 10 bases sitting between them. CDR3 coding DNA: TGCAGTGCTACCCCTTCTGGCACTGAAGCTTTCTTT. Encoded protein: CSATPSGTEAFF.

This clonotype was seen more than once but under ten times. The chain joins TRBV6-1 to TRBJ2-2; D is possibly TRBD1 (6 bases). V lost 1 base, J lost 3 bases, and 9 bases lay in between. This CDR3 contains 15 residues. Germline loops: CDR1 MNHNS, CDR2 SASEGT. As DNA, the CDR3 is TGTGCCAGCAGTGAAGAGGACAGTTACACCGGGGAGCTGTTTTTT. This codes for CASSEEDSYTGELFF.

The table lists this clonotype with a few counts. The rearrangement uses TRBV27 and TRBJ2-7; 9 bases align to TRBD1. The CDR3 has 14 residues. The J segment lost 5 bases and the V segment lost 5 bases, leaving 7 bases of the junction unmatched. Looked up from germline, CDR1 is MNHEY and CDR2 is SMNVEV (reference sequence). CDR3 nucleotide sequence: TGTGCCAGCAGTAGGAAGGGACAGGGCCACGAGCAGTACGTC. Translation gives CASSRKGQGHEQYV.

This clonotype was detected ten times or more. V and J are TRBV4-3 and TRBJ2-3; 9 bases fit TRBD2. The CDR3 spans 17 residues. Germline V lookup: CDR1 LGHNA, CDR2 YSLEER. V trimming: 4 bases; J trimming: 3 bases; junction bases outside the gene matches: 11. CDR3 sequence: CASSPRAGGFGTDTQYF. CDR3 sequence (DNA): TGCGCCAGCAGCCCTCGTGCGGGAGGGTTTGGGACAGATACGCAGTATTTT.

This clonotype was picked up many times. This sequence joins TRBV5-5 and TRBJ1-4; D gene uncertain. The V and J ends lost 2 bases and 7 bases respectively, with 15 bases between them. The CDR3 consists of 15 residues. CDR1 and CDR2 from the germline V gene are SGHKS and YYEKEE (reference sequence). The CDR3 DNA reads TGTGCCAGCAGCTTTCTACCTCACCCGGGTGAAAAACTGTTTTTT. Translating it yields CASSFLPHPGEKLFF.

The sample holds many counts of this clonotype. The V gene is TRBV20-1, the J gene TRBJ1-1; D gene ambiguous. The V end lost 0 bases, the J end lost 6 bases, and 11 bases lay between the germline ends. The germline V gene encodes CDR1 DFQATT and CDR2 SNEGSKA (reference sequence). The CDR3 loop spans 13 amino acids. The DNA of the CDR3 is TGCAGTGCTAGAGATCCACGGTCCGCTGAAGCTTTCTTT. It yields the protein CSARDPRSAEAFF.

This chain uses TRBV12-3 or TRBV12-4 with TRBJ2-7; a possible D gene is TRBD1 (5 bases). CDR3 length: 15 amino acids. Trimming removed 5 bases from V and 0 bases from J, with 14 bases in between. CDR3 coding DNA: TGTGCCAGCAGTCCCCGACAGAGACACTCCTACGAGCAGTACTTC. This encodes CASSPRQRHSYEQYF.

This clonotype was seen a few times. The rearrangement uses TRBV4-3 and TRBJ2-5; D is unresolved. The germline gives CDR1 LGHNA, CDR2 YSLEER. The CDR3 length is 13 residues. V lost 3 bases, J lost 6 bases, and 11 bases lay in between. The CDR3 protein is CASSHDGFQTQYF. In DNA form, the CDR3 reads TGCGCCAGCAGCCATGATGGTTTTCAGACCCAGTACTTC.